Here is one T cell receptor (beta chain) with its context. What it binds is not known. The data were produced by immunoSEQ multiplex PCR, yet TCRdb's version contains in-frame clones alone and is incomplete. This table has roughly 35,000 clones, 78% appearing once. Germline V lookup: CDR1 SGHVS, CDR2 FQNEAQ. Deletions cut 5 bases from V and 4 bases from J, with 14 bases between. The length of the CDR3 is 15 residues. The data derive from a study of T cell responses to AZD1222 COVID-19 vaccine. General study results and limits: Vaccine-associated CD4 TCRs ranged over spike, dominating at 160-218 and 743-854.

The source of this sequence is an adult who received the AZD1222 COVID-19 vaccine. V usage is TRBV7-8 and J usage is TRBJ2-2, with a possible D match to TRBD1 (6 bases). The specimen comprised peripheral blood, sampled 28 days after the second AZD1222 dose. As DNA, the CDR3 is TGTGCCAGCAGCGCCAGGGTGGGGGCCACCGGGGAGCTGTTTTTT. Translating it yields CASSARVGATGELFF.